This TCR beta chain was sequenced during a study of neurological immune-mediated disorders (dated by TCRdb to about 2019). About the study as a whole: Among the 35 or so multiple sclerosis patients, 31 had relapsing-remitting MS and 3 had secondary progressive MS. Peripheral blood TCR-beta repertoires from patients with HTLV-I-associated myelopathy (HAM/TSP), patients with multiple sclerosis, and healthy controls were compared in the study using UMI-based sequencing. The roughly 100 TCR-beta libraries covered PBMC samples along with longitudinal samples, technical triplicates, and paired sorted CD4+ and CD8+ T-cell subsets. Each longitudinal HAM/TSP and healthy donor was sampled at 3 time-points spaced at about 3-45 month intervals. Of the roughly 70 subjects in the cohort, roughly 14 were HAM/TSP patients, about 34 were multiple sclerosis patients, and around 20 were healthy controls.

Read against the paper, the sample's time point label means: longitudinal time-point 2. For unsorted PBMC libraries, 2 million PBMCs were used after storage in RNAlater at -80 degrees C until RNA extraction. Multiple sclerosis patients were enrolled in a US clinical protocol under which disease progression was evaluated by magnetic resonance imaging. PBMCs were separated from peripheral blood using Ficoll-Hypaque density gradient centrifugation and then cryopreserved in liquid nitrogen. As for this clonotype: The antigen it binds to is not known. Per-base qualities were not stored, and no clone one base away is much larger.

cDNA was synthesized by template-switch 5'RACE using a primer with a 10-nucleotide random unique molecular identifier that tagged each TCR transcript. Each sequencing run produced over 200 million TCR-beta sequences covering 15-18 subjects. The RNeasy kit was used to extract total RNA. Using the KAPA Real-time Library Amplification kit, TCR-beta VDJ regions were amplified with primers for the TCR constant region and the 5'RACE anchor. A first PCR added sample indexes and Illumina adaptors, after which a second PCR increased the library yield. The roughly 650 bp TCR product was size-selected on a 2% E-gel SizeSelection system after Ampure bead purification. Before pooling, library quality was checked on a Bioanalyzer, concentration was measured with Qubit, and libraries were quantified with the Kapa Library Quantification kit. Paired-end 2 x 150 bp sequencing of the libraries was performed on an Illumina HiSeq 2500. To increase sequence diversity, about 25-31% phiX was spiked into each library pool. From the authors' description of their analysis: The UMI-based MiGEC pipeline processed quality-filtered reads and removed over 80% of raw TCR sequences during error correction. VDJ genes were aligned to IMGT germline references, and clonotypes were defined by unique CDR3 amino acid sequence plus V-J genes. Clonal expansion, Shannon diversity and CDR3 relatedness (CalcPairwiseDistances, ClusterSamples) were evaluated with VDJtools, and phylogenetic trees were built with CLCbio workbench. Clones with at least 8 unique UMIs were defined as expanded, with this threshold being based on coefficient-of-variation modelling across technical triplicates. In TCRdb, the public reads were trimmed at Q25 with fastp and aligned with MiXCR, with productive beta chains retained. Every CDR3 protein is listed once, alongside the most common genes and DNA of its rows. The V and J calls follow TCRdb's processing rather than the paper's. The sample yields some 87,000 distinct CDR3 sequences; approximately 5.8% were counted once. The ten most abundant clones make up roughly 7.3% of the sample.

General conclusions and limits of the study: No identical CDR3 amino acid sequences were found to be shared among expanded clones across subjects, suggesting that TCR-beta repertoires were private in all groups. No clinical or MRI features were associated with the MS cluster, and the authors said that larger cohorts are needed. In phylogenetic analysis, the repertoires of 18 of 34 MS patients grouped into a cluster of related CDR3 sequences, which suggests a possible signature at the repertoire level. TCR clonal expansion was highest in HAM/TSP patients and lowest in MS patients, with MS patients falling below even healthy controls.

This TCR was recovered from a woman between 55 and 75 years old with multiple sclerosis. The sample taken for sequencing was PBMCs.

The CDR3 has the sequence CASSLRAPNTEAFF. The DNA sequence follows: TGTGCCAGCAGCTTGCGAGCTCCGAACACTGAAGCTTTCTTT. The chain employs TRBV5-5 and TRBJ1-1; the D gene assignment is ambiguous. V gives up 1 base and J gives up 1 base, and the segment between their germline ends measures 8 bases. From the cysteine up to the phenylalanine, the CDR3 has a length of 14 residues. The entry retains the CDR3 DNA only, 42 bases that are in frame from base 1. Looking up the germline V gene (reference sequence) yields CDR1 SGHKS and CDR2 YYEKEE.